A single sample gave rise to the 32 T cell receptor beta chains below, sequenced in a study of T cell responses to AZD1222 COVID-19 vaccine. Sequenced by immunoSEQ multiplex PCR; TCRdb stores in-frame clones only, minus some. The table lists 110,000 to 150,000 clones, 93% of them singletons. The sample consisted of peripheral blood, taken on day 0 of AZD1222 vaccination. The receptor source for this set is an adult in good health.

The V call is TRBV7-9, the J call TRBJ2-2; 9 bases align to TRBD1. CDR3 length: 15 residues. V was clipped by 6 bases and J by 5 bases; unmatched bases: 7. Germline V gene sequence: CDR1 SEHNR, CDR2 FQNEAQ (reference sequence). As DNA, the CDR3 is TGTGCCAGCAGTCCCCGGACAGGGGCTACCGGGGAGCTGTTTTTT. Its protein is CASSPRTGATGELFF.

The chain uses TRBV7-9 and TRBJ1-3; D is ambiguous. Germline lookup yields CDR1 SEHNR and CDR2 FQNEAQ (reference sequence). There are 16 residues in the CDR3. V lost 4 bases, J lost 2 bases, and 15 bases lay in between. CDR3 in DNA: TGTGCCAGCAGCTCACTCATGGGCCACCCTGGAAACACCATATATTTT. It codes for CASSSLMGHPGNTIYF.

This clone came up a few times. The CDR3 coding sequence is TGTGCCAGCAGCCCCGGACAGGGGGCTGGGTATGGCTACACCTTC. It encodes CASSPGQGAGYGYTF. The chain couples TRBV9 to TRBJ1-2; 11 bases are shared with TRBD1. The CDR3 runs to 15 residues. Germline-derived CDR1 and CDR2 are SGDLS and YYNGEE. V dropped 4 bases and J dropped 5; count of bases not matched to a gene: 7.

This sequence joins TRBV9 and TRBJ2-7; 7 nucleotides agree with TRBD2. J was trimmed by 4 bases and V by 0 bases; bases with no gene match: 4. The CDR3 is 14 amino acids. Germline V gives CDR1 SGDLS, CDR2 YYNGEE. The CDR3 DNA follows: TGTGCCAGCAGCGTAGGGCGGGAGCGGTACGAGCAGTACTTC. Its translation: CASSVGRERYEQYF.

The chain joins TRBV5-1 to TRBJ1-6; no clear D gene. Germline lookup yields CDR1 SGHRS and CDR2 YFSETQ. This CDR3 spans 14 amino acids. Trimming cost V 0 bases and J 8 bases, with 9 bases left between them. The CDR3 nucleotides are TGCGCCAGCAGCTTGGCCGTGAGGGATTCACCCCTCCACTTT. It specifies CASSLAVRDSPLHF.

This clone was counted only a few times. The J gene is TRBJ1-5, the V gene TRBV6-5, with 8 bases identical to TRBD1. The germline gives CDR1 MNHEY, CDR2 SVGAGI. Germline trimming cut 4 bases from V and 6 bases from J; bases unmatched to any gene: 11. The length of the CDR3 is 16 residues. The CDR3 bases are TGTGCCAGCAGTTCTACGTTCACAGGGGGATCTCAGCCCCAGCATTTT. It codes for CASSSTFTGGSQPQHF.

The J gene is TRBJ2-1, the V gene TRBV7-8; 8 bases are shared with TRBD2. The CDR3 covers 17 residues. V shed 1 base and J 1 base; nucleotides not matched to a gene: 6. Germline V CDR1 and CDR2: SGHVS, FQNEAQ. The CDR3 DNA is TGTGCCAGCAGCTTAGAGGAGGGACTAGTGTCCTACAATGAGCAGTTCTTC. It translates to CASSLEEGLVSYNEQFF.

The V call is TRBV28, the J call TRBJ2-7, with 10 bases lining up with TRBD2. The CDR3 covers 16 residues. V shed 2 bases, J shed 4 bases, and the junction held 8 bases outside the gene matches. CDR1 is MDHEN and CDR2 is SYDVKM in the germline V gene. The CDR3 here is CASSLNLGLAAYEQYF. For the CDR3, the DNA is TGTGCCAGCAGTTTAAATCTCGGACTAGCGGCGTACGAGCAGTACTTC.

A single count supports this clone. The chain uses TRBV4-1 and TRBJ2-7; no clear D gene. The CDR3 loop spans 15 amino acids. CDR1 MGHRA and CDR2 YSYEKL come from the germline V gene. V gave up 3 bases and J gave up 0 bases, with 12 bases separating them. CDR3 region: CASSQGQASSYEQYF. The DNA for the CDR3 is TGCGCCAGCAGCCAGGGTCAGGCTAGCTCCTACGAGCAGTACTTC.

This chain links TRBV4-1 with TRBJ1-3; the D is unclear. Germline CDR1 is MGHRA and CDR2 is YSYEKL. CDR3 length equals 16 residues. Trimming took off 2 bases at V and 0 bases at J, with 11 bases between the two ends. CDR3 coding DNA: TGCGCCAGCAGCCAAACCGACGGAATCTCTGGAAACACCATATATTTT. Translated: CASSQTDGISGNTIYF.

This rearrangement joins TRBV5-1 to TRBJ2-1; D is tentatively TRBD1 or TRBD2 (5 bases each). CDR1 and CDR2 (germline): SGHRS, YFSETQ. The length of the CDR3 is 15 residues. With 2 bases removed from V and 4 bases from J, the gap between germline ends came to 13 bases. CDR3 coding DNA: TGCGCCAGCAGCTTACAGGCGACGGGGTACAATGAGCAGTTCTTC. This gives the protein CASSLQATGYNEQFF.

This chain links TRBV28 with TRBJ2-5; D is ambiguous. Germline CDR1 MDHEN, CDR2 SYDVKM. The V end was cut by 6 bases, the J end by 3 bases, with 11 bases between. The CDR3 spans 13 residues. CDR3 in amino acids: CASRAPGKETQYF. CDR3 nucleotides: TGTGCCAGCAGGGCCCCCGGTAAAGAGACCCAGTACTTC.

CDR3 in DNA: TGTGCCAGCAGCCTAGACACTAACTATGGCTACACCTTC. This encodes CASSLDTNYGYTF. V gene TRBV6-5 combines with J gene TRBJ1-2; unclear D gene. V gave up 6 bases and J gave up 0 bases, with 8 bases separating them. Per germline, CDR1 MNHEY and CDR2 SVGAGI. CDR3 length: 13 amino acids.

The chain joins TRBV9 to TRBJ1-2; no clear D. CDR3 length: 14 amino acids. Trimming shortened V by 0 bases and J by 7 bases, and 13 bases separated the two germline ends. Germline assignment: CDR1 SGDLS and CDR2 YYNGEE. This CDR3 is CASSVGDQTPGYTF. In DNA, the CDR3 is TGTGCCAGCAGCGTAGGAGACCAGACGCCTGGCTACACCTTC.

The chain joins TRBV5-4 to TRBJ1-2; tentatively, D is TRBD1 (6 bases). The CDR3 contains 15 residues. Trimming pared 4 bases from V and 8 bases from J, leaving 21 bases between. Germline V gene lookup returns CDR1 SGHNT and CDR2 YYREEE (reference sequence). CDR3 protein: CASSTSDRIYIGYTF. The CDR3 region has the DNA TGTGCCAGCAGCACATCCGACAGGATCTATATCGGCTACACCTTC.

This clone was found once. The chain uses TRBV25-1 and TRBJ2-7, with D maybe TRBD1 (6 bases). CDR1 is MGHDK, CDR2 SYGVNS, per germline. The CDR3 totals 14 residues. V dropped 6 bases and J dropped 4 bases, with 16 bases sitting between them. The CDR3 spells CASSHQGQTYEQYF. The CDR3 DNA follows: TGTGCCAGCAGCCACCAAGGACAGACATACGAGCAGTACTTC.

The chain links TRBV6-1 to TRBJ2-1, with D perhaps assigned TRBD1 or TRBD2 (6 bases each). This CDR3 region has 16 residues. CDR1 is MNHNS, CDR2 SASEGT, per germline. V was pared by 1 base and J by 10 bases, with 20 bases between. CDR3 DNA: TGTGCCAGCAGTGAAGTGCTGTGGGCCCAAGGGGGGGAGCAGTTCTTC. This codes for CASSEVLWAQGGEQFF.

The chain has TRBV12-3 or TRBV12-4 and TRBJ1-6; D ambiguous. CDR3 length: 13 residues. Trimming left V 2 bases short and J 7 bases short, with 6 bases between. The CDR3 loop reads CASSLLGNSPLHF. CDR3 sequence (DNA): TGTGCCAGCAGTTTACTTGGGAATTCACCCCTCCACTTT.

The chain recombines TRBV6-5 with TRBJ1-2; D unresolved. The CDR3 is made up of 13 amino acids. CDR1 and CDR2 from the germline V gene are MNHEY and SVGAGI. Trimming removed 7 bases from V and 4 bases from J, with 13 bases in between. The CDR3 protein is CASIREETYGYTF. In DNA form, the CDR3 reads TGTGCCAGCATAAGAGAGGAGACCTATGGCTACACCTTC.

CDR3 nucleotide sequence: TGTGCCAGCAGTTTATGGGGCGGGAGCTCCTACAATGAGCAGTTCTTC. It codes for CASSLWGGSSYNEQFF. V usage is TRBV28 and J usage is TRBJ2-1; 7 bases line up with TRBD2. The V segment lost 0 bases and the J segment 0 bases; nucleotides outside the gene matches: 2. The CDR3 has 16 residues. The germline CDR1 and CDR2 sequences are MDHEN and SYDVKM.

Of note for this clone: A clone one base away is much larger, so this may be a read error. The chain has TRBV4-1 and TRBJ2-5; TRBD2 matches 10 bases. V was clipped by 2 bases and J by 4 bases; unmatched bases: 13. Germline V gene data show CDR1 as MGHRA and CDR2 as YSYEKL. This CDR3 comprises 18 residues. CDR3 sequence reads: CASSQSLGASGSRETQYF. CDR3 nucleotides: TGCGCCAGCAGCCAATCTCTTGGGGCTAGCGGGAGTAGAGAGACCCAGTACTTC.

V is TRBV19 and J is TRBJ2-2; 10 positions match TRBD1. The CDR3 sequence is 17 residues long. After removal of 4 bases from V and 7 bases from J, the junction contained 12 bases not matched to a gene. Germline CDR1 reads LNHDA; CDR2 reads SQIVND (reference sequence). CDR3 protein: CASSTSGTGVGSGELFF. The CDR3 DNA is TGTGCCAGTAGTACCTCCGGGACAGGGGTCGGTAGCGGGGAGCTGTTTTTT.

For the CDR3, the DNA is TGTGCCAGCAGATCCTTCGGTGGCTACACCTTC. It yields the protein CASRSFGGYTF. The J gene is TRBJ1-2, the V gene TRBV6-5; D gene uncertain. The CDR3 is made up of 11 amino acids. The germline V gene encodes CDR1 MNHEY and CDR2 SVGAGI. V was trimmed by 6 bases and J by 7 bases, leaving 9 bases between them.

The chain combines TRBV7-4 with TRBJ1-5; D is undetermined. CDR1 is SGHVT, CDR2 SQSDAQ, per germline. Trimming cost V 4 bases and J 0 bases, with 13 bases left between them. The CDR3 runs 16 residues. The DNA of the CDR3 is TGTGCCAGCAGCTCCCATAGACGGATTAGCAATCAGCCCCAGCATTTT. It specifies CASSSHRRISNQPQHF.

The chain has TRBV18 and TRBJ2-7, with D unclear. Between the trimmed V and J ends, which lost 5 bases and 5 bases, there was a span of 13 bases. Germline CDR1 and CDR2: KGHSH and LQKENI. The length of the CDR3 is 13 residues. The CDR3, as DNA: TGTGCCAGCTCAGCCACCGCGCGAGACGAGCAGTACTTC. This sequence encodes CASSATARDEQYF.

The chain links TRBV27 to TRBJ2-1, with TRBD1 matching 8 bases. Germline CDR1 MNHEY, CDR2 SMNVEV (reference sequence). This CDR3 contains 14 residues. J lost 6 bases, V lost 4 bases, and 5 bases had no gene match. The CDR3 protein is CASSSLDRVNEQFF. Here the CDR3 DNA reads TGTGCCAGCAGTTCCTTGGACAGGGTCAATGAGCAGTTCTTC.

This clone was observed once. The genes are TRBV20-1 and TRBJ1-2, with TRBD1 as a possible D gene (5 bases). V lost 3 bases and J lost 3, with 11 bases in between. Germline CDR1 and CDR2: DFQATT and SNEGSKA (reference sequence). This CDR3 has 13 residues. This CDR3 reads CSASREGHYGYTF. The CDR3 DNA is TGCAGTGCTAGTCGAGAGGGGCACTATGGCTACACCTTC.

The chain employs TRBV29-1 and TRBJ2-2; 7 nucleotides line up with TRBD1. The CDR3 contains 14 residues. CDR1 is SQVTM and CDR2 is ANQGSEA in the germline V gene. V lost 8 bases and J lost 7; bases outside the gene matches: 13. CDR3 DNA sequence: TGCAGCTTCTCTTCGACAGGGACGGTCGGGGAGCTGTTTTTT. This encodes CSFSSTGTVGELFF.

The CDR3 here is CASTSGTSPGELFF. The DNA of the CDR3 is TGTGCCAGCACCTCCGGGACTAGCCCCGGGGAGCTGTTTTTT. The chain is built from TRBV5-4 and TRBJ2-2, with 9 bases matching TRBD2. V shed 6 bases and J 6 bases; nucleotides not matched to a gene: 6. Germline V gives CDR1 SGHNT, CDR2 YYREEE (reference sequence). The CDR3 is 14 amino acids.

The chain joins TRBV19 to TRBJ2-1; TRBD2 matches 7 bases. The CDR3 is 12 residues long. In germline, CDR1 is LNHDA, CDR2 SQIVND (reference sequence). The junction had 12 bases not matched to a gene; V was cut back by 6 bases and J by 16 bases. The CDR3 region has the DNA TGTGCCAGTAGCCCCGTGGGGGGGGATGGATTCTTC. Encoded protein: CASSPVGGDGFF.

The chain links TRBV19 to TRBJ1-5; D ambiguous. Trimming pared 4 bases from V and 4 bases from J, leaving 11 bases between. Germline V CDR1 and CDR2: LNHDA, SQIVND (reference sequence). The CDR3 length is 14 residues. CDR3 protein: CASSTLLDNQPQHF. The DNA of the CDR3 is TGTGCCAGTAGTACCCTCCTTGATAATCAGCCCCAGCATTTT. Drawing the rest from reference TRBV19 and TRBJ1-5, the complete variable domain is DGGITQSPKYLFRKEGQNVTLSCEQNLNHDAMYWYRQDPGQGLRLIYYSQIVNDFQKGDIAEGYSVSREKKESFPLTVTSAQKNPTAFYLCASSTLLDNQPQHFGDGTRLSIL.

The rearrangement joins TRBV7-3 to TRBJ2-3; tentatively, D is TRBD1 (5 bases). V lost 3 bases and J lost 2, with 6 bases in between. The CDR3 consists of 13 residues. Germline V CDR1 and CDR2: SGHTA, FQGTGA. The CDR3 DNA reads TGTGCCAGCAGCTTGGACATCACAGATACGCAGTATTTT. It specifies CASSLDITDTQYF.